Below, 27 T cell receptor beta chains from the same sample are listed, as sequenced in a study of cytomegalovirus exposure and HLA in healthy donors. Sequencing used immunoSEQ multiplex PCR; TCRdb keeps in-frame clones, though not all of them. The sample holds 150,000 to 200,000 clones, approximately 84% seen once. The source material was PBMCs. These receptors were collected from a woman aged 18-29 years in good health and CMV-seropositive.

Concerning this clone: Other nucleotide sequences in the sample specify the same CDR3. The V gene is TRBV19, the J gene TRBJ1-1; 8 bases agree with TRBD1. The CDR3 extends over 13 amino acids. CDR1 LNHDA and CDR2 SQIVND come from the germline V gene (reference sequence). The J segment lost 5 bases and the V segment lost 4 bases, leaving 3 bases of the junction unmatched. The DNA for the CDR3 is TGTGCCAGTAGTACCGACAGGGGAACTGAAGCTTTCTTT. This translates into CASSTDRGTEAFF.

The V call is TRBV5-1, the J call TRBJ1-3; TRBD1 matches 9 bases. The CDR3 covers 15 residues. V shed 3 bases, J shed 2 bases, and the junction held 3 bases outside the gene matches. Germline V CDR1 and CDR2: SGHRS, YFSETQ. CDR3 sequence: CASSSRTGAGNTIYF. As DNA, the CDR3 is TGCGCCAGCAGCTCGAGGACAGGGGCTGGAAACACCATATATTTT. Looking up the rest from reference TRBV5-1 and TRBJ1-3 gives the full variable domain: KAGVTQTPRYLIKTRGQQVTLSCSPISGHRSVSWYQQTPGQGLQFLFEYFSETQRNKGNFPGRFSGRQFSNSRSEMNVSTLELGDSALYLCASSSRTGAGNTIYFGEGSWLTVV.

This clone was seen only once. This CDR3 is also generated by other DNA sequences in the sample. The rearrangement joins TRBV5-6 to TRBJ2-3; perhaps TRBD2 as D (6 bases). The germline V gene has CDR1 SGHDT and CDR2 YYEEEE. There are 15 residues in the CDR3. Trimming took off 1 base at V and 0 bases at J, with 9 bases between the two ends. The CDR3 coding sequence is TGTGCCAGCAGCTTGCGTGGGGGGAGCACAGATACGCAGTATTTT. This codes for CASSLRGGSTDTQYF.

The chain is built from TRBV2 and TRBJ2-5; a possible D gene is TRBD2 (7 bases). Trimming took off 5 bases at V and 2 bases at J, with 12 bases between the two ends. The CDR3 extends over 14 amino acids. The germline V gene has CDR1 SNHLY and CDR2 FYNNEI. CDR3 bases: TGTGCCAGCAGTTGGGGGGGGCCACAAGAGACCCAGTACTTC. Protein sequence: CASSWGGPQETQYF.

In DNA form, the CDR3 reads TGTGCCAGCAGCTTATCAACCGTGACAGGGATTGATGGCTACACCTTC. This gives the protein CASSLSTVTGIDGYTF. This chain joins TRBV7-9 and TRBJ1-2, with 7 bases fitting TRBD1. V shed 2 bases and J 6 bases; nucleotides not matched to a gene: 12. CDR3 length: 16 amino acids. CDR1 and CDR2 from the germline V gene are SEHNR and FQNEAQ (reference sequence).

The genes are TRBV27 and TRBJ2-7, with 8 bases identical to TRBD2. Germline assignment: CDR1 MNHEY and CDR2 SMNVEV (reference sequence). The CDR3 loop spans 16 amino acids. With V trimmed by 0 bases and J by 3 bases, 7 bases remained unmatched. The CDR3 sequence: CASSLSGVAGLYEQYF. DNA of the CDR3: TGTGCCAGCAGTTTATCGGGGGTAGCGGGGCTCTACGAGCAGTACTTC.

V usage is TRBV6-6 and J usage is TRBJ1-3; the match to TRBD1 covers 8 bases. CDR3 length: 15 amino acids. J gave up 0 bases and V 4 bases, and 2 bases lay outside the gene matches. Germline-derived CDR1 and CDR2 are MNHNY and SVGAGI (reference sequence). The CDR3 DNA reads as TGTGCCAGCAGTTGGACAGGGATCTCTGGAAACACCATATATTTT. Translating gives CASSWTGISGNTIYF.

The V call is TRBV14, the J call TRBJ1-2; D uncertain. Trimming cost V 8 bases and J 5 bases, with 15 bases left between them. Germline V gives CDR1 SGHDN, CDR2 FVKESK. This CDR3 is built from 13 residues. CDR3 residues: CASAPERGYGYTF. The CDR3 DNA sequence: TGTGCCAGCGCCCCTGAGAGAGGTTATGGCTACACCTTC.

The V gene is TRBV5-5, the J gene TRBJ1-2; D call uncertain. Looked up from germline, CDR1 is SGHKS and CDR2 is YYEKEE (reference sequence). This CDR3 spans 13 amino acids. Trimming shortened V by 4 bases and J by 10 bases, and 17 bases separated the two germline ends. CDR3 nucleotides: TGTGCCAGCAGCCCACCTAGCGCTGGAGCCTACACCTTC. Protein: CASSPPSAGAYTF.

The genes are TRBV5-1 and TRBJ2-3; 7 bases align to TRBD2. V dropped 1 base and J dropped 5; count of bases not matched to a gene: 10. The CDR3 has 16 amino acids. Germline CDR1 is SGHRS and CDR2 is YFSETQ. CDR3 bases: TGCGCCAGCAGCTTGATAGGTGGAACGGGAGGAGATACGCAGTATTTT. It encodes CASSLIGGTGGDTQYF.

The chain combines TRBV2 with TRBJ1-2; 8 nucleotides agree with TRBD1. Germline V gene sequence: CDR1 SNHLY, CDR2 FYNNEI. The CDR3 spans 16 residues. V lost 2 bases and J lost 0; bases outside the gene matches: 5. The CDR3, as DNA: TGTGCCAGCAGTGAATCGGGGACAGGAACTAACTATGGCTACACCTTC. Encoded protein: CASSESGTGTNYGYTF.

V and J are TRBV2 and TRBJ1-2; TRBD1 aligns across 12 bases. From germline, CDR1 is SNHLY and CDR2 FYNNEI. The CDR3 sequence is 16 residues long. V was pared by 9 bases and J by 4 bases, with 12 bases of the junction left unmatched. CDR3 coding DNA: TGTGCCAGGGACCGGGACAGGGGGCAGTCTGCCTATGGCTACACCTTC. It yields the protein CARDRDRGQSAYGYTF.

V usage is TRBV21-1 and J usage is TRBJ2-1; the D call of TRBD2 is as the table states it, not checked on the DNA. TRBV21-1 is a known pseudogene. The CDR3 length is 16 residues. CDR3 in amino acids: CASSKPGRGENNEQFF. CDR3 sequence (DNA): TGTGCCAGCAGCAAACCGGGGCGGGGGGAAAACAATGAGCAGTTCTTC.

This rearrangement joins TRBV5-4 to TRBJ1-1; D is ambiguous. This CDR3 region has 14 residues. V was pared by 2 bases and J by 3 bases, with 11 bases between. Germline V gene sequence: CDR1 SGHNT, CDR2 YYREEE (reference sequence). The CDR3 reads CASSLPNTDTEAFF. The CDR3 DNA sequence: TGTGCCAGCAGCTTACCTAACACAGACACTGAAGCTTTCTTT.

The chain recombines TRBV18 with TRBJ2-5; 7 nucleotides align to TRBD1. J lost 9 bases, V lost 6 bases, and 10 bases had no gene match. This CDR3 contains 13 residues. CDR1 and CDR2 (germline): KGHSH, LQKENI. CDR3: CASSRDRQDPQYF. For the CDR3, the DNA is TGTGCCAGCTCGAGGGACAGACAGGATCCCCAGTACTTC. Looking up the rest from reference TRBV18 and TRBJ2-5 gives the full variable domain: NAGVMQNPRHLVRRRGQEARLRCSPMKGHSHVYWYRQLPEEGLKFMVYLQKENIIDESGMPKERFSAEFPKEGPSILRIQQVVRGDSAAYFCASSRDRQDPQYFGPGTRLLVL.

The chain employs TRBV4-1 and TRBJ2-5; D remains ambiguous. CDR3 length equals 13 residues. V was pared by 5 bases and J by 5 bases, with 12 bases between. Looked up from germline, CDR1 is MGHRA and CDR2 is YSYEKL. CDR3 sequence (DNA): TGCGCCAGCAGCTCCCTCCCAGCGGAGACCCAGTACTTC. Translated, it gives CASSSLPAETQYF.

The chain joins TRBV15 to TRBJ2-3, with 10 bases lining up with TRBD2. Per germline, CDR1 LNHNV and CDR2 YYDKDF (reference sequence). Trimming at V came to 3 bases and at J to 1 base, leaving 7 bases not matched to a gene. CDR3 size: 17 residues. CDR3: CATSSRRGLAGTDTQYF. CDR3 nucleotides: TGTGCCACCAGCAGTAGGAGAGGACTAGCGGGCACAGATACGCAGTATTTT.

The chain uses TRBV21-1 and TRBJ2-5; the DNA was not compared with TRBD1, the D call given in the table. TRBV21-1 corresponds to a pseudogene. This CDR3 region has 15 residues. The CDR3 loop reads CASSKGTGSQETQYF. The CDR3 nucleotides read TGTGCCAGCAGCAAAGGAACAGGGTCTCAAGAGACCCAGTACTTC.

The chain has TRBV28 and TRBJ1-1; perhaps TRBD1 as D (5 bases). This CDR3 is 16 amino acids long. The ends were cut back, 4 bases at V and 1 base at J, with 16 bases in the middle. The germline V gene encodes CDR1 MDHEN and CDR2 SYDVKM. Here the CDR3 reads CASSSAREGGNTEAFF. The CDR3 bases are TGTGCCAGCAGTTCCGCCAGGGAAGGTGGGAACACTGAAGCTTTCTTT.

V and J are TRBV2 and TRBJ1-2; D unclear. Germline V gene data show CDR1 as SNHLY and CDR2 as FYNNEI. The CDR3 has 11 amino acids. V lost 5 bases and J lost 8, with 9 bases in between. DNA of the CDR3: TGTGCCAGCAGTTCTCAGAGGGGCTACACCTTC. It encodes CASSSQRGYTF.

This clone was observed a handful of times. The chain is built from TRBV6-1 and TRBJ2-7; 9 positions agree with TRBD1. The V gene end was trimmed by 6 bases and the J gene end by 2 bases; junction bases not matched to a gene: 5. From germline, CDR1 is MNHNS and CDR2 SASEGT. The CDR3 totals 14 residues. DNA for the CDR3: TGTGCCAGCAGAACCGGGACAGGGACCTACGAGCAGTACTTC. This codes for CASRTGTGTYEQYF.

V gene TRBV13 combines with J gene TRBJ2-7; D is possibly TRBD1 (5 bases). There are 14 residues in the CDR3. Germline V lookup: CDR1 PRHDT, CDR2 FYEKMQ (reference sequence). The ends were cut back, 2 bases at V and 2 bases at J, with 10 bases in the middle. CDR3 region: CASSLRLDTYEQYF. The DNA of the CDR3 is TGTGCCAGCAGCTTACGGCTGGACACCTACGAGCAGTACTTC.

The rearrangement links TRBV2 to TRBJ1-2; possible D gene TRBD1, 6 bases. The ends were cut back, 7 bases at V and 0 bases at J, with 12 bases in the middle. Germline loops: CDR1 SNHLY, CDR2 FYNNEI. There are 14 residues in the CDR3. CDR3 nucleotides: TGTGCCAGCAAATTATCAGGGGCTAACTATGGCTACACCTTC. This translates into CASKLSGANYGYTF. The whole variable domain, filled in from reference TRBV2 and TRBJ1-2, reads EPEVTQTPSHQVTQMGQEVILRCVPISNHLYFYWYRQILGQKVEFLVSFYNNEISEKSEIFDDQFSVERPDGSNFTLKIRSTKLEDSAMYFCASKLSGANYGYTFGSGTRLTVV.

The chain links TRBV10-1 to TRBJ2-3, with a tentative D call TRBD1 (6 bases). The germline CDR1 and CDR2 sequences are WNHNN and SYGVQD (reference sequence). The CDR3 has 16 amino acids. The germline V and J ends were trimmed by 0 bases and 2 bases, with 12 bases remaining between them. The CDR3 DNA sequence: TGCGCCAGCAGTGAGTCGGGGGCGGGTTTCACAGATACGCAGTATTTT. This sequence encodes CASSESGAGFTDTQYF.

CDR3 region: CASSGSRGPGTEAFF. The DNA for the CDR3 is TGTGCCAGCAGTGGATCCAGGGGACCGGGGACTGAAGCTTTCTTT. The chain carries TRBV6-1 and TRBJ1-1; weak D call: TRBD1 (6 bases). This CDR3 is built from 15 residues. Deletions cut 4 bases from V and 5 bases from J, with 17 bases between. In germline, CDR1 is MNHNS, CDR2 SASEGT.

This clone was counted a few times. The genes are TRBV6-1 and TRBJ1-6, with 7 bases matching TRBD1. This CDR3 spans 14 amino acids. Per the germline V gene, CDR1 is MNHNS and CDR2 is SASEGT. V shed 4 bases and J 6 bases; nucleotides not matched to a gene: 3. CDR3 loop: CASSGTGGNSPLHF. The CDR3, as DNA: TGTGCCAGCAGTGGGACAGGCGGTAATTCACCCCTCCACTTT.

The V gene is TRBV7-6, the J gene TRBJ2-5, with TRBD2 identical over 16 bases. CDR3 length: 19 residues. Germline CDR1 reads SGHVS; CDR2 reads FNYEAQ. J lost 1 base, V lost 5 bases, and 10 bases had no gene match. The CDR3 region is CASSPGLAGGYAPQETQYF. The CDR3, as DNA: TGTGCCAGCAGCCCGGGACTAGCGGGGGGGTACGCGCCCCAAGAGACCCAGTACTTC.